The rows below give T cell receptor beta chains drawn from one sample of a study of T-cell reconstitution after alpha-beta-depleted transplantation in children. A single record per CDR3 protein comes from TCRdb applying MiXCR to the PCR reads. Of more than 200,000 distinct CDR3 sequences in the sample, roughly a quarter were seen once. The input for sequencing was PBMCs, mostly from graft donor cells, taken 360 days after TCRalphabeta/CD19-depleted stem cell transplant. The receptors were sampled from a female patient aged 2 to 10 who had a stem cell transplant for congenital amegakaryocytic thrombocytopenia, so the T cells may come from the graft donor. Each CDR3 is given with its conserved first and last residue. A D gene is named only where the DNA matches it firmly. Clone sizes are given selectively: once, few, many, or a class where the clone is expanded.

V gene,clone size,D gene,J gene,CDR3 DNA,CDR3 protein
TRBV20-1,few,TRBD2,TRBJ2-3,TGCAGTGCGCCCGGACTAGCGGGGGGGCCTCGGGATACGCAGTATTTT,CSAPGLAGGPRDTQYF
TRBV28,NA,NA,TRBJ2-7,TGTGCCAGCAGTCTCCCCCGGGCCTCAGGGCTTTACGAGCAGTACTTC,CASSLPRASGLYEQYF
TRBV2,NA,NA,TRBJ2-3,TGTGCCGTACCGGAGCCCATAACTCTGTATTTT,CAVPEPITLYF
TRBV12-3/TRBV12-4,NA,TRBD2,TRBJ2-1,TGTGCCAGCAGTTTATTGCGGGGGTGGGGGTCCTACAATGAGCAGTTCTTC,CASSLLRGWGSYNEQFF
TRBV20-1,few,TRBD1,TRBJ1-6,TGCAGTGCTAAACCCGGGACAGGGGGCTTACCCCTCCACTTT,CSAKPGTGGLPLHF
TRBV18,NA,NA,TRBJ2-7,TGTGCCAGCTCACCGGCGGGGTACGAGCAGTACTTC,CASSPAGYEQYF
TRBV7-2,few,TRBD2,TRBJ2-7,TGTGCCAGCAGAGGCGGGGGGCCTTCATCCCTCTACGAGCAGTACTTC,CASRGGGPSSLYEQYF
TRBV24-1,NA,NA,TRBJ2-1,TGTGCCACCAGTTTCAGGAGACTAGGGGGGAATGAGCAGTTCTTC,CATSFRRLGGNEQFF
TRBV6-5,few,NA,TRBJ2-3,TGTGCCAGCAGTTACTCCGCTCTAGGCCCCGATACGCAGTATTTT,CASSYSALGPDTQYF
TRBV12-3/TRBV12-4,few,NA,TRBJ1-4,TGTGCCAGCAGTTTGGTGCCGGGACAACTTCAAGGGAACCTGTTTTTT,CASSLVPGQLQGNLFF
TRBV7-6,NA,NA,TRBJ2-3,TGTGCCAGCAGCTTGTTGGGGGATATGGTTCGCACAGATACGCAGTATTTT,CASSLLGDMVRTDTQYF
TRBV14,once,TRBD1,TRBJ2-2,TGTGCCAGCAGCGTACAGGGGGCGCTCACCGGGGAGCTGTTTTTT,CASSVQGALTGELFF
TRBV12-5,NA,NA,TRBJ1-2,TGTGCTAGTGGTTTGCCGTCAGGGGACTATGGCTACACCTTC,CASGLPSGDYGYTF
TRBV28,few,TRBD1,TRBJ2-3,TGTGCCAGCAGAAGACAGGGACCCTATCTCACAGATACGCAGTATTTT,CASRRQGPYLTDTQYF
TRBV29-1,once,NA,TRBJ1-1,TGCAGCGTTGAACAGGCACGGCTGAACACTGAAGCTTTCTTT,CSVEQARLNTEAFF
TRBV12-3/TRBV12-4,many,NA,TRBJ1-5,TGTGCCAGCAGTGACCCTTCGACAGGTGTGAATCAGCCCCAGCATTTT,CASSDPSTGVNQPQHF
TRBV4-3,NA,NA,TRBJ1-2,TGCGCCAGCAGCCACCCAGACTATGGCTACACCTTC,CASSHPDYGYTF
TRBV11-2,NA,NA,TRBJ1-4,TGTGCCAGCAGCTCCTCAGGGATCACTAATGAAAAACTGTTTTTT,CASSSSGITNEKLFF
TRBV20-1,few,NA,TRBJ1-5,TGCAGTGCTAGAGACCCGCTTGATCAGCCCCAGCATTTT,CSARDPLDQPQHF
TRBV20-1,NA,NA,TRBJ2-1,TGCAGTGCGTACCACCTTGACAATGAGCAGTTCTTC,CSAYHLDNEQFF
TRBV6-2/TRBV6-3,few,TRBD2,TRBJ2-7,TGTGCCAGCAACCTGGGACTAGCCTCCTACGAGCAGTACTTC,CASNLGLASYEQYF
TRBV21-1,NA,NA,TRBJ2-2,TGTGCCAGCAGCATATCGTCGACAGGGAATTTGGTCACCGGGGAGCTGTTTTTT,CASSISSTGNLVTGELFF
TRBV7-2,NA,NA,TRBJ2-3,TGTGCCAGCAGCTTAGCCAGCTCCGCAGATACGCAGTATTTT,CASSLASSADTQYF
TRBV28,NA,NA,TRBJ1-4,TGTGCCAGCAGTTTATGGGACTCGAGGCATGAAAAACTGTTTTTT,CASSLWDSRHEKLFF
TRBV2,NA,NA,TRBJ2-7,TGTGCCAGCAGTGAACGGTCGAAAGGTGGCTACGAGCAGTACTTC,CASSERSKGGYEQYF